The rows below give T cell receptor beta chains drawn from one sample of a study of blood T cell repertoires in COVID-19. The data were produced by immunoSEQ multiplex PCR, yet TCRdb's version contains in-frame clones alone and is incomplete. The table has about 160,000 clones, roughly four fifths seen once. The sequenced material came from peripheral blood. Receptor source: a human donor in a cohort sampled during active COVID-19. Both conserved end residues are part of each CDR3. A D gene is named only where the DNA matches it firmly. Part of the rows lack a size; the others show once, few, many or a class for expanded clones.

>TRBD1|TRBJ1-1|NA|TRBV7-9
TGTGCCAGCAGCCAAGGACAGGGCACTGAAGCTTTCTTT
CASSQGQGTEAFF
>NA|TRBJ1-4|NA|TRBV9
TGTGCCAGCAGCGTAAGGGGCTCCAATGAAAAACTGTTTTTT
CASSVRGSNEKLFF
>TRBD2|TRBJ2-7|NA|TRBV7-2
TGTGCCAGCAGCTTAGAGTTGGCTAGCGGGGGAAGTTCCTACGAGCAGTACTTC
CASSLELASGGSSYEQYF
>NA|TRBJ1-3|NA|TRBV9
TGTGCCAGCAGCCCCCGGGGGAGAAACACCATATATTTT
CASSPRGRNTIYF
>TRBD1|TRBJ2-5|NA|TRBV30
TGTGCCTGGAGCCTAACAGGGGTAGAGACCCAGTACTTC
CAWSLTGVETQYF
>NA|TRBJ2-2|NA|TRBV27
TGTGCCAGCAGTCCCCGGGGCACCGGGGAGCTGTTTTTT
CASSPRGTGELFF
>NA|TRBJ1-2|NA|TRBV15
TGTGCCACCAGCAGAGAAATAGACGGGTATGGCTACACCTTC
CATSREIDGYGYTF
>TRBD2|TRBJ2-7|few|TRBV10-3
TGTGCCATCAGTGGACTAGCGGGAGGGCTTGGGCACGAGCAGTACTTC
CAISGLAGGLGHEQYF
>NA|TRBJ1-2|NA|TRBV9
TGTGCCAGCAGCGTGGGCCCGGGGGGATCCATGAGTTACACCTTC
CASSVGPGGSMSYTF
>TRBD2|TRBJ2-1|NA|TRBV7-3
TGTGCCAGCAGCAACCGACTAGCGGGTGGTGGTTTGGATGAGCAGTTCTTC
CASSNRLAGGGLDEQFF
>NA|TRBJ1-6|NA|TRBV6-6
TGTGCCAGCAGCAAACCCGCAGGGCGAGGTAATTCACCCCTCCACTTT
CASSKPAGRGNSPLHF
>NA|TRBJ1-1|NA|TRBV6-6
TGTGCCAGCAGTGAGGTTCCTGAAGCTTTCTTT
CASSEVPEAFF
>NA|TRBJ2-7|few|TRBV5-1
TGCGCCAGCAGCTTGGAGGGGATGGAGCAGTACTTC
CASSLEGMEQYF
>NA|TRBJ1-4|NA|TRBV30
TGTGCCTGGGGGACCGGCCTCGGAGGTGAAAAACTGTTTTTT
CAWGTGLGGEKLFF
>NA|TRBJ1-2|NA|TRBV5-6
TGTGCCAGCAGCTTGGGCACAGGGCTTGGCGGCTACACCTTC
CASSLGTGLGGYTF
>TRBD2|TRBJ2-7|NA|TRBV5-1
TGCGCCAGCAGCCCAGATAGCGGGGTCGCGTACTTC
CASSPDSGVAYF
>NA|TRBJ1-5|NA|TRBV9
TGTGCCAGCAGCGTGGGGGCAGGGGCAGAGCCCCAGCATTTT
CASSVGAGAEPQHF
>NA|TRBJ1-2|NA|TRBV7-9
TGTGCCAGCAGCTTCGACGGGACAACGTATGGCTACACCTTC
CASSFDGTTYGYTF
>NA|TRBJ1-1|once|TRBV7-6
TGTGCCAGCAGCTTAGAACCGGGATTCAACACTGAAGCTTTCTTT
CASSLEPGFNTEAFF
>NA|TRBJ2-5|NA|TRBV9
TGTGCCAGCAGCCCCGGTGCGAGAGAATACCAAGAGACCCAGTACTTC
CASSPGAREYQETQYF
>NA|TRBJ1-1|NA|TRBV5-8
TGTGCCAGCAGCCATACTGAAGCTTTCTTT
CASSHTEAFF
>NA|TRBJ2-3|NA|TRBV9
TGTGCCAGCAGCGTGAACAAGGGACTCGGAAACACAGATACGCAGTATTTT
CASSVNKGLGNTDTQYF
>NA|TRBJ2-7|NA|TRBV3-1/TRBV3-2
TGTGCCAGCAGCCAAAGGACTTTCTCCTACGAGCAGTACTTC
CASSQRTFSYEQYF
>NA|TRBJ1-4|few|TRBV6-5
TGTGCCAGCAAGAGGCGCGGGACGGATGAAAAACTGTTTTTT
CASKRRGTDEKLFF
>NA|TRBJ2-5|NA|TRBV6-2/TRBV6-3
TGTGCCAGCAGTTACTCGAACAACCAAGAGACCCAGTACTTC
CASSYSNNQETQYF
>NA|TRBJ2-3|NA|TRBV6-6
TGTGCCAGCAGTTACATTCGGGTTGGCACAGATACGCAGTATTTT
CASSYIRVGTDTQYF
>NA|TRBJ2-1|NA|TRBV4-3
TGCGCCAGCAGCCAAGAAGACGGGTCCTACAATGAGCAGTTCTTC
CASSQEDGSYNEQFF
>TRBD1|TRBJ2-5|once|TRBV19
TGTGCCAGTAGTGCCGGGACAGGTCAAGAGACCCAGTACTTC
CASSAGTGQETQYF
>NA|TRBJ1-5|NA|TRBV10-3
TGTGCCATCAGTGAGGCGACAGGTATCAATCAGCCCCAGCATTTT
CAISEATGINQPQHF
>NA|TRBJ2-7|NA|TRBV19
TGTGCCAGTAGTATGATCGCCGCGGGAACCTACGAGCAGTACTTC
CASSMIAAGTYEQYF
>TRBD1|TRBJ1-6|NA|TRBV5-1
TGCGCCAGCAGCCCAACCGGGACAGGGGATTCACCCCTCCACTTT
CASSPTGTGDSPLHF
>NA|TRBJ2-2|NA|TRBV4-3
TGCGCCAGCAGCCAAGATGTGACTAGTCTCGGGGAGCTGTTTTTT
CASSQDVTSLGELFF
>NA|TRBJ2-7|NA|TRBV2
TGTGCCAGCAGTGAACTTCTTGTGTCCTACGAGCAGTACTTC
CASSELLVSYEQYF
>TRBD1|TRBJ1-2|NA|TRBV13
TGTGCCAGCATTATGACAGGGCACTATGACTACACCTTC
CASIMTGHYDYTF
>NA|TRBJ2-2|NA|TRBV7-3
TGTGCCAGCAGCTTAGACAGAAATCGTCTGAACACCGGGGAGCTGTTTTTT
CASSLDRNRLNTGELFF
>TRBD2|TRBJ2-7|NA|TRBV19
TGTGCCAGTACAAGTAGCGGGACCCGCCTCTCCTACGAGCAGTACTTC
CASTSSGTRLSYEQYF
>TRBD1|TRBJ1-1|once|TRBV6-6
TGTGCCAGCAACATGGACAGGGTACTTTGGTTAGCTTTCTTT
CASNMDRVLWLAFF
>NA|TRBJ2-5|NA|TRBV28
TGTGCCAGCAGCAAGACCTCCAGGGGGGTGACCCAGTACTTC
CASSKTSRGVTQYF
>TRBD1|TRBJ1-5|NA|TRBV28
TGTGCCAGCAGCCCAGGACAGGGGGTGAATCAGCCCCAGCATTTT
CASSPGQGVNQPQHF
>NA|TRBJ1-1|NA|TRBV28
TGTGCCAGCAGTCCTATGAAGGGGGTCGACACTGAAGCTTTCTTT
CASSPMKGVDTEAFF
>NA|TRBJ1-1|NA|TRBV29-1
TGCAGCGTTGACCTCGACAGGCGGGCTTTCTTT
CSVDLDRRAFF
>NA|TRBJ2-1|NA|TRBV7-3
TGTGCCAGCAGCCCTAATACGGGAGACCCAGGCAATGAGCAGTTCTTC
CASSPNTGDPGNEQFF
>TRBD2|TRBJ2-5|NA|TRBV9
TGTGCCAGCAGCGCCAGCGGGGGGTTCCAAGAGACCCAGTACTTC
CASSASGGFQETQYF
>NA|TRBJ2-1|NA|TRBV30
TGTGCCTGGAGTGACAGTTCCTACAATGAGCAGTTCTTC
CAWSDSSYNEQFF
>TRBD1|TRBJ2-7|NA|TRBV7-8
TGTGCCAGCAGCCGAGAGGGGACAGGAGGGGAAGAGCAGTACTTC
CASSREGTGGEEQYF
>NA|TRBJ1-1|many|TRBV12-5
TGTGCTAGTGGTTTGGAGAGTGAAGCTTTCTTT
CASGLESEAFF
>NA|TRBJ1-2|NA|TRBV4-1
TGCGCCAGCAGCCCCCAAGTGGGGGCTGCAGACTATGGCTACACCTTC
CASSPQVGAADYGYTF
>TRBD2|TRBJ2-3|NA|TRBV10-1
TGCGCCAGCAGCCAGAGAGCGGGAGGGCCAGATACGCAGTATTTT
CASSQRAGGPDTQYF
>TRBD1|TRBJ2-6|NA|TRBV25-1
TGTGCCAGCAGTGAAGGACAGGGGGCTGGGGCCAACGTCCTGACTTTC
CASSEGQGAGANVLTF
>NA|TRBJ2-5|NA|TRBV6-5
TGTGCCAGCAGACCCAGGGCGACAAAAGGGACCCAGTACTTC
CASRPRATKGTQYF
>TRBD1|TRBJ1-2|once|TRBV27
TGTGCCAGCAGTTATAAGGGGGCTCTCTATGGCTACACCTTC
CASSYKGALYGYTF
>TRBD2|TRBJ2-5|NA|TRBV10-2
TGCGCCAGCAGGGGACTAGCGGGAGAAGAGACCCAGTACTTC
CASRGLAGEETQYF
>NA|TRBJ1-1|NA|TRBV3-1/TRBV3-2
TGTGCCAGCAGCCAAGCGGCTGAAGCTTTCTTT
CASSQAAEAFF
>NA|TRBJ2-7|NA|TRBV5-4
TGTGCCAGCAGCTTGATGGCAGGGGGAGGCGAGCAGTACTTC
CASSLMAGGGEQYF
>NA|TRBJ1-2|NA|TRBV2
TGTGCCAGCTCTCGGGATAACTATGGCTACACCTTC
CASSRDNYGYTF